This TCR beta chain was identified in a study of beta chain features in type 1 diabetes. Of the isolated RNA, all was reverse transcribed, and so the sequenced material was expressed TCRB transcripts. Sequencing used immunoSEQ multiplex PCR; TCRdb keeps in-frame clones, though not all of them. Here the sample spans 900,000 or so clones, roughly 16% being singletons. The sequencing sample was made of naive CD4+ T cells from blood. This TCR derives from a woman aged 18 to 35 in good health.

The CDR3 bases are TGCGCCAGCAGCTTGTTTGGCGGGGTTTCCTACGAGCAGTACTTC. Translated: CASSLFGGVSYEQYF. The V gene is TRBV5-1, the J gene TRBJ2-7, with D maybe TRBD2 (6 bases). Trimming left V 1 base short and J 1 base short, with 12 bases between. The CDR3 has 15 residues. CDR1 and CDR2 from the germline V gene are SGHRS and YFSETQ.